A selection of T cell receptor beta chains follows, all from one sample in a study of T cell responses to AZD1222 COVID-19 vaccine. This table comes from immunoSEQ multiplex PCR, and its TCRdb copy is limited to in-frame clones, with some not included. This table holds 100,000 to 150,000 clones, about 91% found once. Specimen: peripheral blood, collected on day 0 of AZD1222 vaccination. The receptors stem from an adult in good health. The conserved cysteine and the conserved F or W are not part of the CDR3 here. Each record gives: CDR3 protein, clone size, V gene, J gene. Rows may omit the clone size; those that give it use once, few, many or a size class.

ASSIRSGWHEQF,.,TRBV19,TRBJ2-1
ASSGPTGGGYT,.,TRBV5-1,TRBJ1-2
ASSFAPTGGYEQY,.,TRBV7-9,TRBJ2-7
ATGTAGSYNEQF,.,TRBV10-3,TRBJ2-1
ASRWAGMNTEAF,.,TRBV28,TRBJ1-1
ASSERAGVTEAF,.,TRBV2,TRBJ1-1
ASSQEGGRGTIQF,.,TRBV4-2,TRBJ2-1
ASSQDSASGISYNEQF,.,TRBV4-3,TRBJ2-1
ASSLVTSYEQY,.,TRBV12-3/TRBV12-4,TRBJ2-7
ASSPPDRPYEQY,.,TRBV18,TRBJ2-7
ASSPWDRGPTNEKLF,once,TRBV28,TRBJ1-4